This passage covers 11 T cell receptor beta chains from one sample sequenced in a study of draining lymph node invasion in breast cancer. Memory regulatory T cells were sorted as CD4+ CD45RA- CD25high cells. In TCRdb, the bulk RNA-seq reads were re-called with MiXCR into one record per CDR3 protein. The data hold about 2,900 distinct CDR3 sequences, with roughly half observed a single time. The sequencing input was sorted memory Tregs from a lymph node. These TCRs come from a female donor with luminal breast cancer.

V usage is TRBV2 and J usage is TRBJ2-7; TRBD1 or TRBD2 may be the D gene (5 bases each). This CDR3 has 14 amino acids. Between the trimmed V and J ends, which lost 7 bases and 3 bases, there was a span of 16 bases. Germline loops: CDR1 SNHLY, CDR2 FYNNEI. The CDR3 nucleotides are TGTGCCAGCATCGAGGGGACGACATTCTACGAGCAGTACTTC. As protein: CASIEGTTFYEQYF.

This clonotype was seen only a few times. The gene calls are TRBV5-1 and TRBJ2-3; TRBD2 is a possible D gene (6 bases). The V gene lost 2 bases and the J gene lost 2 bases, with 15 bases spanning the gap. The CDR3 runs to 16 residues. CDR1 is SGHRS and CDR2 is YFSETQ in the germline V gene. CDR3 sequence (DNA): TGCGCCAGCAGCTTCATCCGGGACTCCTCCACAGATACGCAGTATTTT. It yields the protein CASSFIRDSSTDTQYF.

V usage is TRBV19 and J usage is TRBJ2-2; 8 bases agree with TRBD1. The germline V gene has CDR1 LNHDA and CDR2 SQIVND (reference sequence). CDR3 length: 17 amino acids. Trimming took 0 bases from V and 4 from J; bases not matched to a gene: 7. The CDR3 region has the DNA TGTGCCAGTAGTATAGATTGGGGGACAGGAGGCACCGGGGAGCTGTTTTTT. As protein: CASSIDWGTGGTGELFF.

A few counts support this clonotype. The chain employs TRBV9 and TRBJ1-6, with unresolved D. The length of the CDR3 is 15 residues. V gave up 2 bases and J gave up 0 bases, with 6 bases separating them. The germline gives CDR1 SGDLS, CDR2 YYNGEE. CDR3 in amino acids: CASSVSSSYNSPLHF. CDR3 DNA sequence: TGTGCCAGCAGCGTCTCTAGCTCCTATAATTCACCCCTCCACTTT.

This clonotype was detected only a few times. This chain uses TRBV4-2 with TRBJ1-1; D is uncertain. V lost 1 base to trimming and J lost 1 base, with 4 bases between them. Germline V CDR1 and CDR2: LGHNA, YNFKEQ. This CDR3 has 13 residues. The CDR3 DNA reads TGTGCCAGCAGCCAAGTCACGAACACTGAAGCTTTCTTT. Translating gives CASSQVTNTEAFF.

This clonotype was counted between two and nine times. This rearrangement joins TRBV3-1 to TRBJ2-3; either TRBD1 or TRBD2 may fit D (5 bases each). Trimming took off 1 base at V and 2 bases at J, with 13 bases between the two ends. The CDR3 is 16 amino acids. Germline CDR1 LGHDT, CDR2 YNNKEL (reference sequence). CDR3 loop: CASSQAGTAYTDTQYF. CDR3 sequence (DNA): TGTGCCAGCAGCCAAGCCGGGACGGCATACACAGATACGCAGTATTTT.

CDR3 protein: CASRSWGSSYEQYF. The CDR3 DNA follows: TGTGCCAGCAGGTCGTGGGGTTCCTCCTACGAGCAGTACTTC. The chain recombines TRBV27 with TRBJ2-7; D remains unclear. The CDR3 has 14 amino acids. V lost 6 bases and J 0 bases, leaving 12 bases between the germline ends. Germline loops: CDR1 MNHEY, CDR2 SMNVEV (reference sequence).

The chain recombines TRBV18 with TRBJ1-1; the match to TRBD1 covers 7 bases. Trimming at V came to 5 bases and at J to 10 bases, leaving 4 bases not matched to a gene. Germline-derived CDR1 and CDR2 are KGHSH and LQKENI. This CDR3 spans 11 amino acids. The CDR3 DNA reads as TGTGCCAGCTCAGACAGGGATCCAGCTTTCTTT. Amino acids: CASSDRDPAFF. Full variable domain (missing parts from reference TRBV18 and TRBJ1-1): NAGVMQNPRHLVRRRGQEARLRCSPMKGHSHVYWYRQLPEEGLKFMVYLQKENIIDESGMPKERFSAEFPKEGPSILRIQQVVRGDSAAYFCASSDRDPAFFGQGTRLTVV.

The chain recombines TRBV5-4 with TRBJ2-7; maybe TRBD2 (6 bases). CDR3 length equals 13 residues. CDR1 is SGHNT, CDR2 YYREEE, per germline (reference sequence). The V end was cut by 2 bases, the J end by 3 bases, with 9 bases between. This CDR3 is CASSFREDYEQYF. DNA of the CDR3: TGTGCCAGCAGCTTTAGGGAGGACTACGAGCAGTACTTC.

The V gene is TRBV20-1, the J gene TRBJ1-5; D is uncertain. The V gene's germline CDR1 is DFQATT and CDR2 SNEGSKA (reference sequence). V lost 1 base and J 0 bases, leaving 13 bases between the germline ends. The CDR3 contains 16 residues. For the CDR3, the DNA is TGCAGTGCTAGAGGGTTCACAGAGTATAGCAATCAGCCCCAGCATTTT. It codes for CSARGFTEYSNQPQHF.

The chain combines TRBV6-6 with TRBJ2-5; TRBD1 aligns across 9 bases. CDR1 is MNHNY and CDR2 is SVGAGI in the germline V gene (reference sequence). CDR3 length equals 17 residues. With 2 bases clipped from V and 4 bases from J, the junction kept 11 bases outside the gene matches. This CDR3 is CASSYPRWDRDRETQYF. CDR3 sequence (DNA): TGTGCCAGCAGTTACCCTAGATGGGACAGGGATCGAGAGACCCAGTACTTC.